The sequence of this T cell receptor (beta chain) was determined in a study of beta chain features in type 1 diabetes. The authors reverse transcribed all of the isolated RNA, so sequencing captured expressed TCRB transcripts. This table comes from immunoSEQ multiplex PCR, and its TCRdb copy is limited to in-frame clones, with some not included. This table has fewer than 250,000 clones, about 63% appearing once. Study-wide points: Among type 1 diabetes patients, VDJ junctions had fewer insertions and more deletions. Researchers report that Type 1 diabetes patients had moderately but significantly shorter TCRB CDR3s across all four CD4+ subsets. The study notes PCR might favor shorter templates equally in patients and controls. The study found that naive, central memory and Treg TCRB repertoires appeared more similar in patients than in healthy donors.

With regard to this clone: Its antigen remains unidentified.

Sequences were obtained from naive CD4+ T cells from blood. This sequence was found in a man aged 25 to 40 in good health.

CDR3 nucleotides: TGTGCCAGCAGTGAATCTGGACAGACCGGGGAGCTGTTTTTT. Its protein is CASSESGQTGELFF. The rearrangement joins TRBV25-1 to TRBJ2-2, with a tentative D call TRBD1 (6 bases). The CDR3 consists of 14 residues. Trimming took off 1 base at V and 5 bases at J, with 8 bases between the two ends. Looked up from germline, CDR1 is MGHDK and CDR2 is SYGVNS.